The clone carrying this T cell receptor beta chain was observed a few times. Its antigen is not known. This sample stems from a study of T cell repertoires in cytomegalovirus infection. TCRdb passed the reads through MiXCR, listing each CDR3 protein once. The data hold approximately 89,000 distinct CDR3 sequences, with around 25% observed a single time. The CDR3 contains 12 residues. Trimming shortened V by 3 bases and J by 13 bases, and 14 bases separated the two germline ends. Germline V gives CDR1 SGDLS, CDR2 YYNGEE. This material consisted of CD8+ T cells from cultured PBMCs, taken from culture after CMV antigen stimulation. This TCR was recovered from a human donor in good health (CMV status not recorded). Some clones in this sample may be carry-over from other donors' samples. The chain recombines TRBV9 with TRBJ2-1; D possibly matches TRBD1 or TRBD2 (6 bases each). Here the CDR3 DNA reads TGTGCCAGCAGCGGCCCAGGGGAGGTTCAGTTCTTC. It translates to CASSGPGEVQFF.